This passage covers 13 T cell receptor beta chains from one sample sequenced in a study of blood T cell repertoires in COVID-19. Assay: immunoSEQ multiplex PCR; the TCRdb copy retains only in-frame clones and omits some. The sample holds fewer than 200,000 clones, about four fifths seen once. The sequenced material came from peripheral blood. The receptors here all came from a woman older than 75 with acute or convalescent COVID-19.

The gene calls are TRBV3-1 (or the pseudogene TRBV3-2) and TRBJ2-7; 8 nucleotides match TRBD2. V gave up 3 bases and J gave up 5 bases; unmatched junction bases: 9. The germline V gene encodes CDR1 LGHDT and CDR2 YNNKEL (reference sequence). This CDR3 has 15 residues. CDR3 sequence reads: CASSQTSGSGDEQYF. CDR3 DNA sequence: TGTGCCAGCAGCCAGACGAGCGGGAGTGGTGACGAGCAGTACTTC.

The V and J genes are TRBV13 and TRBJ2-1; 13 bases are a match to TRBD2. V trimming: 5 bases; J trimming: 8 bases; junction bases outside the gene matches: 9. Germline values: CDR1 PRHDT, CDR2 FYEKMQ (reference sequence). The CDR3 extends over 16 amino acids. This CDR3 reads CASSAKVLAGGDEQFF. The CDR3 nucleotides are TGTGCCAGCAGCGCCAAAGTACTAGCGGGAGGGGATGAGCAGTTCTTC.

V is TRBV19 and J is TRBJ2-5; D is unclear. This CDR3 is 11 amino acids long. V was clipped by 4 bases and J by 10 bases, with 10 bases between them. Germline values: CDR1 LNHDA, CDR2 SQIVND (reference sequence). As DNA, the CDR3 is TGTGCCAGTAGTACGTCAGTGTTCCAGTACTTC. Its protein is CASSTSVFQYF.

The rearrangement joins TRBV14 to TRBJ2-3; D gene unclear. The germline V gene encodes CDR1 SGHDN and CDR2 FVKESK. V lost 2 bases to trimming and J lost 1 base, with 7 bases between them. The CDR3 covers 14 residues. This CDR3 reads CASSQLLGTDTQYF. In nucleotides, the CDR3 is TGTGCCAGCAGCCAACTACTCGGCACAGATACGCAGTATTTT. The complete variable domain, with remaining parts taken from reference TRBV14 and TRBJ2-3, reads EAGVTQFPSHSVIEKGQTVTLRCDPISGHDNLYWYRRVMGKEIKFLLHFVKESKQDESGMPNNRFLAERTGGTYSTLKVQPAELEDSGVYFCASSQLLGTDTQYFGPGTRLTVL.

This clone has more than one count but fewer than ten. CDR3 nucleotides: TGCGCCAGCGCAACCGGGCAAGGAGGGACTGAAGCTTTCTTT. As protein: CASATGQGGTEAFF. The chain links TRBV5-1 to TRBJ1-1; no clear D. V lost 7 bases and J lost 5, with 18 bases in between. The V gene's germline CDR1 is SGHRS and CDR2 YFSETQ. The CDR3 extends over 14 amino acids.

This clone was seen once. The V call is TRBV7-3, the J call TRBJ2-7; D is possibly TRBD2 (5 bases). The CDR3 runs to 14 residues. V shed 5 bases and J shed 3 bases, with 14 bases lying between them. The germline gives CDR1 SGHTA, CDR2 FQGTGA. The CDR3: CASSTLGGGYEQYF. The CDR3 DNA is TGTGCCAGCAGCACCCTAGGCGGAGGCTACGAGCAGTACTTC.

The chain combines TRBV4-2 with TRBJ1-2; 10 bases match TRBD1. This CDR3 contains 16 residues. Germline CDR1 is LGHNA and CDR2 is YNFKEQ. V shed 0 bases and J 1 base; nucleotides not matched to a gene: 2. The CDR3 nucleotides are TGTGCCAGCAGCCAAGAAAGGACAGGGGGTAACTATGGCTACACCTTC. Encoded protein: CASSQERTGGNYGYTF.

The V call is TRBV7-9, the J call TRBJ1-1, with D tentatively TRBD1 (6 bases). This CDR3 has 15 residues. Between the trimmed V and J ends, which lost 1 base and 0 bases, there was a span of 9 bases. Looked up from germline, CDR1 is SEHNR and CDR2 is FQNEAQ (reference sequence). The CDR3 reads CASSLVTGLNTEAFF. The DNA of the CDR3 is TGTGCCAGCAGCTTAGTTACAGGGTTGAACACTGAAGCTTTCTTT. The full variable domain, with the rest looked up from reference TRBV7-9 and TRBJ1-1, is DTGVSQNPRHKITKRGQNVTFRCDPISEHNRLYWYRQTLGQGPEFLTYFQNEAQLEKSRLLSDRFSAERPKGSFSTLEIQRTEQGDSAMYLCASSLVTGLNTEAFFGQGTRLTVV.

J is TRBJ2-5 and V is TRBV7-2; D unresolved. CDR3 length: 12 residues. Looked up from germline, CDR1 is SGHTA and CDR2 is FQGNSA. Trimming removed 2 bases at V and 5 bases at J, with 6 bases between. CDR3 in DNA: TGTGCCAGCAGCTTATATGCGGAGACCCAGTACTTC. As protein: CASSLYAETQYF.

J is TRBJ1-1 and V is TRBV30; 8 bases fit TRBD1. Germline loops: CDR1 GTSNPN, CDR2 SVGIG (reference sequence). The V segment lost 0 bases and the J segment 2 bases; nucleotides outside the gene matches: 2. The CDR3 has 14 amino acids. This CDR3 is CAWSVQGENTEAFF. The CDR3 nucleotides are TGTGCCTGGAGTGTACAGGGGGAAAACACTGAAGCTTTCTTT.

J is TRBJ2-1 and V is TRBV20-1; D is perhaps TRBD2 (5 bases). Trimming pared 6 bases from V and 10 bases from J, leaving 10 bases between. The CDR3 is made up of 10 amino acids. Germline lookup yields CDR1 DFQATT and CDR2 SNEGSKA (reference sequence). The DNA of the CDR3 is TGCAGTGCCGATCGAGGGGAGCAGTTCTTC. Residues: CSADRGEQFF.

The chain employs TRBV11-2 and TRBJ2-7; a possible D gene is TRBD2 (6 bases). Germline V gene data show CDR1 as SGHAT and CDR2 as FQNNGV. Between the trimmed V and J ends, which lost 5 bases and 4 bases, there was a span of 21 bases. This CDR3 is 16 amino acids long. The CDR3 reads CASSQTLGGFFYEQYF. The CDR3 DNA is TGTGCCAGCAGCCAAACTTTGGGGGGTTTTTTTTACGAGCAGTACTTC.

The chain couples TRBV3-1 (or the pseudogene TRBV3-2) to TRBJ2-2; 7 nucleotides agree with TRBD1. V gave up 2 bases and J gave up 5 bases; unmatched junction bases: 11. The CDR3 covers 17 residues. Germline-derived CDR1 and CDR2 are LGHDT and YNNKEL (reference sequence). CDR3 protein: CASSQFMGQSGTGELFF. The CDR3 DNA reads TGTGCCAGCAGCCAATTCATGGGACAGAGTGGAACCGGGGAGCTGTTTTTT.